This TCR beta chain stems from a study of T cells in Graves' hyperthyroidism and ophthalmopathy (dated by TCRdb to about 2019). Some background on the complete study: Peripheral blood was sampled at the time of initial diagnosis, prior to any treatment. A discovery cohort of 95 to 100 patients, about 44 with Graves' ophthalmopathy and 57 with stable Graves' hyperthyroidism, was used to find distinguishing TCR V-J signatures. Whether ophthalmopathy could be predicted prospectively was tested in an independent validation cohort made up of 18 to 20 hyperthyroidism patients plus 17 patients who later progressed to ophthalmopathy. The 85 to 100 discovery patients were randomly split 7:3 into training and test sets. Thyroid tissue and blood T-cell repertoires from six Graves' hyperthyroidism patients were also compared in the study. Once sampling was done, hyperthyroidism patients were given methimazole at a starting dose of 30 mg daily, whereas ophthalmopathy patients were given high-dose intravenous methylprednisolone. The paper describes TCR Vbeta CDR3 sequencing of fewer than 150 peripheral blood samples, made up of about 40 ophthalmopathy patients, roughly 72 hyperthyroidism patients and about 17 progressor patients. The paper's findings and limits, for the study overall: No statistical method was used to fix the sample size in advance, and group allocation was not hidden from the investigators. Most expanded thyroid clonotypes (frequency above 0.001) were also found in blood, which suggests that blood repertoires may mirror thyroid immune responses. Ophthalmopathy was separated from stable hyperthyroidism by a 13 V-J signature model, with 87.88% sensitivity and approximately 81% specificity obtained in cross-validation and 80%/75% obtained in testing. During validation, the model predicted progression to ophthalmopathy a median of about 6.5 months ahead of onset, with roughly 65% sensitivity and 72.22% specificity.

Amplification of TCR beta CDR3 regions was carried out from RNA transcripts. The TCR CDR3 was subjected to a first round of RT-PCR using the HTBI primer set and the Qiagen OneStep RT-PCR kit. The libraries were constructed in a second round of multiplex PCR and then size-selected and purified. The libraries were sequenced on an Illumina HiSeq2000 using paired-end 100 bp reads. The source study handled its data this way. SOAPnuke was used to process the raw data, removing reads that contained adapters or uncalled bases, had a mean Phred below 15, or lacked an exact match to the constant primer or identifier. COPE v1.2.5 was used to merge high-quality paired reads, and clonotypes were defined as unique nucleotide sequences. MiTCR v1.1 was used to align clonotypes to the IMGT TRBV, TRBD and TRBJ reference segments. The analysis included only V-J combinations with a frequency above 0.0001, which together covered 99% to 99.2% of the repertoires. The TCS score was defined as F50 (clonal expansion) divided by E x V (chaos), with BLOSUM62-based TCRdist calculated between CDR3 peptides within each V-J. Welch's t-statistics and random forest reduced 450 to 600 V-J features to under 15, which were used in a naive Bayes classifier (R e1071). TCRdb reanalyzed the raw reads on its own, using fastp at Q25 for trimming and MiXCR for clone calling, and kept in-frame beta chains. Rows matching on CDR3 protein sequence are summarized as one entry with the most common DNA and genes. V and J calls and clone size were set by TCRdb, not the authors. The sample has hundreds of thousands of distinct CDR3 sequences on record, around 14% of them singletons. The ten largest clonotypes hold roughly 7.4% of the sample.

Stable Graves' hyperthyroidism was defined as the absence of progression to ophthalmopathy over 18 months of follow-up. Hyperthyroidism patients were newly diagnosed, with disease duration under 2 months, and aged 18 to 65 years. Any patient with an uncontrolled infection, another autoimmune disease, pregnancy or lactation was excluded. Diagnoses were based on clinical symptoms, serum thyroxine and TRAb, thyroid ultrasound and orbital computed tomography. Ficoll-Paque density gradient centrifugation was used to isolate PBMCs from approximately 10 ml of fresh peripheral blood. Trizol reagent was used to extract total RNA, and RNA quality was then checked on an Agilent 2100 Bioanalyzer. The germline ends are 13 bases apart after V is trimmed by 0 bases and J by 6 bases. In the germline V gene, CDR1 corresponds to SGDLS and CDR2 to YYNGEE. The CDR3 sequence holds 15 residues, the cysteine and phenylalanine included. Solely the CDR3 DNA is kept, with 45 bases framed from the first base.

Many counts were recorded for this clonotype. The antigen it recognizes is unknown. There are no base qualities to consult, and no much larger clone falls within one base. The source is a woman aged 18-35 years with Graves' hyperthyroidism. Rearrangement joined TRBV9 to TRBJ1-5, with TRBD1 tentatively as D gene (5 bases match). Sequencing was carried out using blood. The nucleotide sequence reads TGTGCCAGCAGCGTAGAGGGGATGGGCAGTCAGCCCCAGCATTTT. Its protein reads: CASSVEGMGSQPQHF.